Shown below are 20 T cell receptor beta chains from a single sample sequenced in a study of cytomegalovirus exposure and HLA in healthy donors (dated 2017 in TCRdb). The protocol used for the library was the immunoSEQ multiplex PCR assay. The immuneACCESS repertoire file appears here via TCRdb, limited to in-frame rearrangements. These files lack a portion of the clones; in checked studies, under half of the deficit traces to unresolved V genes, and the cause of the others is not known. Across this sample there are around 93,000 clones, with less than 85% seen only once. The ten largest clones capture 20% to 25% of the sample. Source material: PBMCs. Receptor source: a man aged 18-30 years in good health and CMV-seropositive.

The chain is built from TRBV6-1 and TRBJ1-4; 9 bases match TRBD1. CDR3 length: 16 residues. Unmatched junction bases numbered 3, after V lost 4 bases and J lost 0 bases. Germline V CDR1 and CDR2: MNHNS, SASEGT. The CDR3 DNA follows: TGTGCCAGCAGTGGGGACAGGGTAGCAACTAATGAAAAACTGTTTTTT. It encodes CASSGDRVATNEKLFF.

The chain employs TRBV19 and TRBJ1-1; D might be TRBD1 (6 bases). The CDR3 contains 11 residues. The V gene lost 3 bases and the J gene lost 11 bases, with 10 bases spanning the gap. CDR1 and CDR2 (germline): LNHDA, SQIVND (reference sequence). The DNA of the CDR3 is TGTGCCAGTAGTATCTCAGGGGACGCTTTCTTT. Translating gives CASSISGDAFF.

CDR3 in DNA: TGTGCCAGCAGCTTTCTTCGAGCTCGGCGGGATACGCAGTATTTT. It is translated as CASSFLRARRDTQYF. The V and J genes are TRBV7-9 and TRBJ2-3; the D is unclear. Germline assignment: CDR1 SEHNR and CDR2 FQNEAQ (reference sequence). This CDR3 has 15 residues. V shed 3 bases and J shed 6 bases, with 16 bases lying between them.

The V and J genes are TRBV29-1 and TRBJ2-2; D possibly corresponds to TRBD1 (6 bases). Germline CDR1 SQVTM, CDR2 ANQGSEA. Trimming removed 4 bases at V and 2 bases at J, with 11 bases between. This CDR3 has 14 amino acids. In DNA form, the CDR3 reads TGCAGCGTTGGCGGCAGGGGAAACACCGGGGAGCTGTTTTTT. Its translation is CSVGGRGNTGELFF.

V gene TRBV29-1 combines with J gene TRBJ2-3; weak D call: TRBD2 (5 bases). CDR1 is SQVTM and CDR2 is ANQGSEA in the germline V gene. CDR3 size: 14 residues. V was trimmed by 0 bases and J by 2 bases, leaving 9 bases between them. In DNA, the CDR3 is TGCAGCGTTGAAGATCTCGGGGACACAGATACGCAGTATTTT. Residues: CSVEDLGDTDTQYF.

The rearrangement links TRBV7-6 to TRBJ2-6; maybe TRBD2 (5 bases). Trimming removed 5 bases at V and 4 bases at J, with 15 bases between. The germline V gene encodes CDR1 SGHVS and CDR2 FNYEAQ. CDR3 length: 16 amino acids. CDR3 DNA sequence: TGTGCCAGCAGCCAAGAGGGAGTATCCGGGGCCAACGTCCTGACTTTC. As protein: CASSQEGVSGANVLTF.

The chain is built from TRBV7-6 and TRBJ1-1, with a possible D match to TRBD1 (5 bases). This CDR3 has 14 amino acids. Trimming stripped 1 base from V and 3 bases from J, with 9 bases between. The germline CDR1 and CDR2 sequences are SGHVS and FNYEAQ. Here the CDR3 reads CASSLGSGYTEAFF. The CDR3 DNA reads as TGTGCCAGCAGCTTAGGTTCAGGGTACACTGAAGCTTTCTTT.

The sample holds a few counts of this clone. The chain recombines TRBV5-7 with TRBJ2-1, with D tentatively TRBD2 (6 bases). TRBV5-7 is filed as an ORF, its function uncertain. V was pared by 5 bases and J by 0 bases, with 9 bases between. The CDR3 loop spans 14 amino acids. CDR3: CASSSGNSYNEQFF. DNA of the CDR3: TGTGCCAGCAGTAGCGGAAACTCCTACAATGAGCAGTTCTTC.

The J gene is TRBJ2-2, the V gene TRBV5-6, with 11 bases fitting TRBD2. The ends lost 4 bases at V and 4 bases at J; junction bases unmatched: 12. This CDR3 is 18 amino acids long. CDR1 is SGHDT, CDR2 YYEEEE, per germline. The DNA of the CDR3 is TGTGCCAGCAGCCTCAGGACTAGCGGGTTAGGGGGCACCGGGGAGCTGTTTTTT. It yields the protein CASSLRTSGLGGTGELFF.

This sequence joins TRBV27 and TRBJ1-4; perhaps TRBD1 as D (5 bases). From germline, CDR1 is MNHEY and CDR2 SMNVEV (reference sequence). This CDR3 has 17 amino acids. With 2 bases removed from V and 8 bases from J, the gap between germline ends came to 21 bases. CDR3 nucleotides: TGTGCCAGCAGTTTAACCCCCCTACAAGGGGCAGACGAAAAACTGTTTTTT. The encoded protein is CASSLTPLQGADEKLFF.

The V gene is TRBV5-1, the J gene TRBJ2-1, with TRBD2 matching 9 bases. Germline loops: CDR1 SGHRS, CDR2 YFSETQ. The trim removed 2 bases at V and 4 bases at J, leaving 16 bases unmatched. The CDR3 is made up of 19 amino acids. The CDR3 DNA sequence: TGCGCCAGCAGCTTTTACAGCGGCCGTCTAGCGGGGATTTACAATGAGCAGTTCTTC. Amino acid sequence: CASSFYSGRLAGIYNEQFF.

The V gene is TRBV6-1, the J gene TRBJ2-5, with unresolved D. Germline CDR1 MNHNS, CDR2 SASEGT. This CDR3 has 14 residues. The V end was cut by 6 bases, the J end by 3 bases, with 14 bases between. The DNA for the CDR3 is TGTGCCAGCAGGTCGCTACAGTGGGAAGAGACCCAGTACTTC. Residues: CASRSLQWEETQYF.

The genes are TRBV6-5 and TRBJ1-2, with a weak D call TRBD1 (6 bases). CDR3 length: 13 amino acids. V was pared by 5 bases and J by 6 bases, with 13 bases between. Looked up from germline, CDR1 is MNHEY and CDR2 is SVGAGI. As DNA, the CDR3 is TGTGCCAGCAGTCCCCTGACAGGCGATGGCTACACCTTC. This translates into CASSPLTGDGYTF.

The V and J genes are TRBV2 and TRBJ2-1; 8 bases fit TRBD2. The CDR3 consists of 16 residues. Germline CDR1 reads SNHLY; CDR2 reads FYNNEI. The junction had 17 bases not matched to a gene; V was cut back by 7 bases and J by 9 bases. CDR3 bases: TGTGCCAGCAACCCCTCGGGACTAGTGTTTGGTGGTGAGCAGTTCTTC. Protein product: CASNPSGLVFGGEQFF.

This clone appeared a few times. CDR3 DNA: TGTGCCACCAGCAGAGTCAGGGAAACCGGGGAGCTGTTTTTT. Translating it yields CATSRVRETGELFF. V usage is TRBV15 and J usage is TRBJ2-2; possible D gene TRBD1, 5 bases. V lost 1 base and J 5 bases, leaving 8 bases between the germline ends. Germline CDR1 reads LNHNV; CDR2 reads YYDKDF (reference sequence). This CDR3 is built from 14 residues.

The rearrangement uses TRBV6-4 and TRBJ2-1; 8 positions agree with TRBD1. The CDR3 length is 15 residues. V was pared by 6 bases and J by 4 bases, with 8 bases of the junction left unmatched. The germline V gene has CDR1 MRHNA and CDR2 SNTAGT. CDR3 sequence reads: CASSHGTGLYNEQFF. The CDR3 nucleotides are TGTGCCAGCAGCCATGGGACAGGCCTATACAATGAGCAGTTCTTC.

The V gene is TRBV6-1, the J gene TRBJ1-5; no clear D gene. The length of the CDR3 is 13 residues. Germline V gene lookup returns CDR1 MNHNS and CDR2 SASEGT. V was cut by 2 bases and J by 5 bases, with 7 bases left in between. In DNA, the CDR3 is TGTGCCAGCAGTGAATTCGGGTATCAGCCCCAGCATTTT. It encodes CASSEFGYQPQHF.

The gene calls are TRBV11-3 and TRBJ2-5, with 8 bases matching TRBD2. V lost 3 bases, J lost 3 bases, and 9 bases stayed unmatched. This CDR3 contains 16 residues. Germline loops: CDR1 SGHNT, CDR2 YENEEA. Here the CDR3 reads CASSLAGGASKETQYF. The CDR3, as DNA: TGTGCCAGCAGCTTGGCGGGAGGCGCCTCAAAAGAGACCCAGTACTTC.

V is TRBV5-1 and J is TRBJ2-5; 8 bases map to TRBD2. Germline V gene sequence: CDR1 SGHRS, CDR2 YFSETQ. The CDR3 has 15 amino acids. The ends lost 2 bases at V and 4 bases at J; junction bases unmatched: 7. CDR3 protein: CASSLTGGPGETQYF. The CDR3 region has the DNA TGCGCCAGCAGCTTAACGGGAGGGCCGGGAGAGACCCAGTACTTC.

The genes are TRBV5-6 and TRBJ2-2; 7 bases are a match to TRBD2. The V gene end was trimmed by 4 bases and the J gene end by 0 bases; junction bases not matched to a gene: 6. Germline CDR1 SGHDT, CDR2 YYEEEE. The CDR3 has 16 amino acids. The CDR3, as DNA: TGTGCCAGCAGCCCGGCGGGAGATGCGAACACCGGGGAGCTGTTTTTT. It is translated as CASSPAGDANTGELFF.